This entry is about one T cell receptor beta chain. Its antigen remains unknown. Data came from immunoSEQ multiplex PCR; TCRdb stores just in-frame clones and leaves some out. The sample yields roughly 120,000 clones, over 75% seen once. The source of the sample is a study of T cell responses to AZD1222 COVID-19 vaccine. General study points: Epitopes outside B.1.351 and B.1.1.7 mutated regions reportedly drew nearly half of spike TCRs. Clonal diversity was possibly underestimated; the donors were predominantly white British and more often female. An increase in Spike-specific TCR breadth and depth was observed after two AZD1222 doses. No day 14 peak samples; only post-peak repertoires were characterized.

The CDR3 is made up of 14 amino acids. V was shortened by 3 bases and J by 0 bases, with 9 bases between the two germline ends. From germline, CDR1 is SGHRS and CDR2 YFSETQ. The chain is built from TRBV5-1 and TRBJ2-5, with a tentative D call TRBD1 (6 bases). Sequencing was performed on peripheral blood, taken on day 0 of MenACWY control vaccination. The receptor's source is an adult in good health. Here the CDR3 reads CASSSGQYQETQYF. CDR3 nucleotides: TGCGCCAGCAGCTCCGGACAGTACCAAGAGACCCAGTACTTC.